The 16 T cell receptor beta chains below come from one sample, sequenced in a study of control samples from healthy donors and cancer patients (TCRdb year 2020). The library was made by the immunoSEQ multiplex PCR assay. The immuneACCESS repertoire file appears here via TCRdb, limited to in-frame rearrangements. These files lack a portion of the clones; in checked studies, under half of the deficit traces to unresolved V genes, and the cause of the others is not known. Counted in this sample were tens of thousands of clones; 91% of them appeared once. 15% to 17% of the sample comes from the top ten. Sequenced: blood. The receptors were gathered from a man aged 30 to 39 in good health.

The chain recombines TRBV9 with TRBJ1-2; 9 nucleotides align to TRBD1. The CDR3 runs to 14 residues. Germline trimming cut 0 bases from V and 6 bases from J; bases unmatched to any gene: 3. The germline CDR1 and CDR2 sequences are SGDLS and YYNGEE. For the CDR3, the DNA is TGTGCCAGCAGCGTAGACGACAGGGGGAATGGCTACACCTTC. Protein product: CASSVDDRGNGYTF.

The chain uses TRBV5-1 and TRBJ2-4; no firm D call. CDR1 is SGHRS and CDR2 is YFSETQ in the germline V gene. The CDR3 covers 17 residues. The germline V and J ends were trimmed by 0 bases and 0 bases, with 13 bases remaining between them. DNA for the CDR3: TGCGCCAGCAGCTTGGAGGAGTCTAGTCTAGCCAAAAACATTCAGTACTTC. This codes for CASSLEESSLAKNIQYF.

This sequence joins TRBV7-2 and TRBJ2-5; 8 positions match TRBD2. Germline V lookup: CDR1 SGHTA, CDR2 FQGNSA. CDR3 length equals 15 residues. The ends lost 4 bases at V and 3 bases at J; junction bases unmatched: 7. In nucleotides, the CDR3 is TGTGCCAGCAGCTCACGGGGGGGCCGAGAAGAGACCCAGTACTTC. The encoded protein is CASSSRGGREETQYF.

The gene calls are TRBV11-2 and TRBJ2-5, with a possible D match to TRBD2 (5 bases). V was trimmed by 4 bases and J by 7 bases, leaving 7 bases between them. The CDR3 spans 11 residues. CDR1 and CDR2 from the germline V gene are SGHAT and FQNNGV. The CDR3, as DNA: TGTGCCAGCAGCTCAGAGGGGACCCAGTACTTC. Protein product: CASSSEGTQYF.

CDR3 DNA sequence: TGCGCCAGCAGAACGGGACACAGCTCCTACGAGCAGTACTTC. It specifies CASRTGHSSYEQYF. The chain carries TRBV5-1 and TRBJ2-7; D may be TRBD1 (6 bases). This CDR3 region has 14 residues. Germline loops: CDR1 SGHRS, CDR2 YFSETQ. Trimming cost V 5 bases and J 0 bases, with 12 bases left between them.

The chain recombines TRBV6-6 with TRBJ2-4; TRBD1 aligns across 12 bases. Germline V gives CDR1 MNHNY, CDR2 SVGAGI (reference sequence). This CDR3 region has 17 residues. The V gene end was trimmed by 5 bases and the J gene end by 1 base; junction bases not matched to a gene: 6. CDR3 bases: TGTGCCAGCAGTCCCGGGACAGGGGGCGGCGCCAAAAACATTCAGTACTTC. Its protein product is CASSPGTGGGAKNIQYF.

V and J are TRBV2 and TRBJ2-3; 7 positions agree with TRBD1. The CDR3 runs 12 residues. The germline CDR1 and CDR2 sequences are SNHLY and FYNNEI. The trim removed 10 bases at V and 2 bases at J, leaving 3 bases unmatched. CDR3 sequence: CAIDRVTDTQYF. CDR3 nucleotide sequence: TGTGCCATCGACAGGGTCACAGATACGCAGTATTTT.

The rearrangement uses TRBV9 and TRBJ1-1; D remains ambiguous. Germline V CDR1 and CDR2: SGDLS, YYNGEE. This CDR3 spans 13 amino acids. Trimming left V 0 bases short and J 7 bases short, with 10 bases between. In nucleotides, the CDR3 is TGTGCCAGCAGCGTAGCTACGGGCGGTGAAGCTTTCTTT. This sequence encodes CASSVATGGEAFF. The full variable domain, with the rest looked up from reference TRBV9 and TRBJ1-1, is DSGVTQTPKHLITATGQRVTLRCSPRSGDLSVYWYQQSLDQGLQFLIQYYNGEERAKGNILERFSAQQFPDLHSELNLSSLELGDSALYFCASSVATGGEAFFGQGTRLTVV.

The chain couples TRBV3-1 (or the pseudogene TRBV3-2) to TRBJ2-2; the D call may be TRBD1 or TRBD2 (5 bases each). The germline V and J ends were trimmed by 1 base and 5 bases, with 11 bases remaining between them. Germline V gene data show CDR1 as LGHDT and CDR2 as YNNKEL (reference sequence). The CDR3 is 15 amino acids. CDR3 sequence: CASSQAGTKTGELFF. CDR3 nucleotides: TGTGCCAGCAGCCAAGCCGGGACCAAAACCGGGGAGCTGTTTTTT.

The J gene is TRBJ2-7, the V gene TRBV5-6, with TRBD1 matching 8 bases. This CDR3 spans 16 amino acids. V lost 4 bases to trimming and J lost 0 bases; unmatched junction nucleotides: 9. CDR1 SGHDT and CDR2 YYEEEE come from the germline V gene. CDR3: CASSPRDRRSSYEQYF. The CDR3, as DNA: TGTGCCAGCAGCCCAAGGGACAGGCGAAGCTCCTACGAGCAGTACTTC. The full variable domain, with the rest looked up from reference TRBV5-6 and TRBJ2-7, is DAGVTQSPTHLIKTRGQQVTLRCSPKSGHDTVSWYQQALGQGPQFIFQYYEEEERQRGNFPDRFSGHQFPNYSSELNVNALLLGDSALYLCASSPRDRRSSYEQYFGPGTRLTVT.

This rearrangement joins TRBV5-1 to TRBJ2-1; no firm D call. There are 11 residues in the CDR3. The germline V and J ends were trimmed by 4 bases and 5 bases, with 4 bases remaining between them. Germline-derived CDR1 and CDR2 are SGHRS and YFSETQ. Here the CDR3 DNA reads TGCGCCAGCAGCCGGAACAATGAGCAGTTCTTC. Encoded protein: CASSRNNEQFF. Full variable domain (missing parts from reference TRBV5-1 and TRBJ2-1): KAGVTQTPRYLIKTRGQQVTLSCSPISGHRSVSWYQQTPGQGLQFLFEYFSETQRNKGNFPGRFSGRQFSNSRSEMNVSTLELGDSALYLCASSRNNEQFFGPGTRLTVL.

CDR3 DNA: TGCGCCAGCAGCCACCTCGGGCGGGGCTTCACAGATACGCAGTATTTT. This gives the protein CASSHLGRGFTDTQYF. The V call is TRBV4-1, the J call TRBJ2-3, with D possibly matching TRBD2 (6 bases). The germline gives CDR1 MGHRA, CDR2 YSYEKL. This CDR3 region has 16 residues. V was pared by 3 bases and J by 2 bases, with 15 bases between.

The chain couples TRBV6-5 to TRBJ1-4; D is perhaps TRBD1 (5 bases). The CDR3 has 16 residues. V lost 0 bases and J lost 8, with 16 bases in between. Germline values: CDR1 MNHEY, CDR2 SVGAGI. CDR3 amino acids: CASSYSNWGRSEKLFF. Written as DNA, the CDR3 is TGTGCCAGCAGTTACTCGAACTGGGGGAGAAGCGAAAAACTGTTTTTT.

The CDR3 sequence: CASSSFRTSEDNEQFF. The CDR3, as DNA: TGTGCCAGCAGCTCCTTCCGTACTAGCGAGGACAATGAGCAGTTCTTC. This chain uses TRBV7-9 with TRBJ2-1; 7 positions match TRBD2. The CDR3 covers 16 residues. CDR1 is SEHNR and CDR2 is FQNEAQ in the germline V gene (reference sequence). V gave up 4 bases and J gave up 5 bases; unmatched junction bases: 11.

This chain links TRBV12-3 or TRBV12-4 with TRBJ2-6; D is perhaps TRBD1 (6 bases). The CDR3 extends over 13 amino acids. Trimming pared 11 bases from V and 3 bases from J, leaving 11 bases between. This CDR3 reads CAHRAYGANVLTF. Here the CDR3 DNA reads TGTGCCCACAGGGCCTATGGGGCCAACGTCCTGACTTTC.

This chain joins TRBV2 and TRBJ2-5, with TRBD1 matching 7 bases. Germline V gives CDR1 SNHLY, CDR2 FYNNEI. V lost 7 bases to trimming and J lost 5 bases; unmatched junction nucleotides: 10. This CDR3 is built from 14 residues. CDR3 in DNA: TGTGCCAGCACGGACAGGCCCCGCGCGGAGACCCAGTACTTC. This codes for CASTDRPRAETQYF.